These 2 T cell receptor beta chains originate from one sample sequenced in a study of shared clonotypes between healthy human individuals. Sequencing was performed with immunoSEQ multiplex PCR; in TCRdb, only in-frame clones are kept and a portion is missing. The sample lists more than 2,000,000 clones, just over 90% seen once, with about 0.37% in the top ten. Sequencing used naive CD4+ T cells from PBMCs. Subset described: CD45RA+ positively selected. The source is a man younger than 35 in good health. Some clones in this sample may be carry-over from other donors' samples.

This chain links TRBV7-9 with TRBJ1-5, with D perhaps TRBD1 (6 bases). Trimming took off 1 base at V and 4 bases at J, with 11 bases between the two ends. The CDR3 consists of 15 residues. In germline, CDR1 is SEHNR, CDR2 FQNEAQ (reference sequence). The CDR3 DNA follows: TGTGCCAGCAGCTTAGGTAAAGGGGGGAATCAGCCCCAGCATTTT. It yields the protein CASSLGKGGNQPQHF.

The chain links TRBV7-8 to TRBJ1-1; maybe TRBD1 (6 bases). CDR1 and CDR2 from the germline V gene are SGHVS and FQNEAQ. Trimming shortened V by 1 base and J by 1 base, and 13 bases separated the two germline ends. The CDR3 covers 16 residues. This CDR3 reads CASSLGRGPGNTEAFF. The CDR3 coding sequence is TGTGCCAGCAGCTTAGGGCGGGGGCCGGGGAACACTGAAGCTTTCTTT.